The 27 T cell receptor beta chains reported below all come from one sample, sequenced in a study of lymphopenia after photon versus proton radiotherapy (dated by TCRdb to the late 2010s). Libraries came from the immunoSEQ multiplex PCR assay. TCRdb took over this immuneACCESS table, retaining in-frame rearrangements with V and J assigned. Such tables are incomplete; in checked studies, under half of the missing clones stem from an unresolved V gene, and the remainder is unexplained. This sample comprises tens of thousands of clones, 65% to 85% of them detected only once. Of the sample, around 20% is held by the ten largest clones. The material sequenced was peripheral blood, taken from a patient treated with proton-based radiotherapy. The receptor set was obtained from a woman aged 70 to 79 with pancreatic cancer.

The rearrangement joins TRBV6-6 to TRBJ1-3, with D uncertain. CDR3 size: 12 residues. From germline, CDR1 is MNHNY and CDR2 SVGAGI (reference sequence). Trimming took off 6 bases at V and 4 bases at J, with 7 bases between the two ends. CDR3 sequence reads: CASSEGGNTIYF. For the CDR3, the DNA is TGTGCCAGCAGCGAAGGCGGAAACACCATATATTTT.

This chain's CDR3 is CASSFPQGFAYNSPLHF. CDR3 in DNA: TGTGCCAGCAGCTTCCCCCAGGGGTTTGCCTATAATTCACCCCTCCACTTT. This chain links TRBV7-3 with TRBJ1-6, with D perhaps matching TRBD1 (6 bases). Trimming cost V 3 bases and J 2 bases, with 14 bases left between them. Per the germline V gene, CDR1 is SGHTA and CDR2 is FQGTGA. The CDR3 spans 17 residues.

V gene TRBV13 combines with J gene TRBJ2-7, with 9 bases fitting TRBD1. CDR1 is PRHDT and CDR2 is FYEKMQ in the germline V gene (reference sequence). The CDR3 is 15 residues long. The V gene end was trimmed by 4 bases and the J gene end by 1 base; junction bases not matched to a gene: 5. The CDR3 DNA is TGTGCCAGCAGCTGGGGACAGGGCACTTCCTACGAGCAGTACTTC. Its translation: CASSWGQGTSYEQYF.

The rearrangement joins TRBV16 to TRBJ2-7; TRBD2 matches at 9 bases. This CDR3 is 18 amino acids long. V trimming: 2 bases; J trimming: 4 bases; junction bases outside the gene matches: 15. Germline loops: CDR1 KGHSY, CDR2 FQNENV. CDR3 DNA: TGTGCCAGCAGCCAAACGAGGGGCGGGAGGGCCCTCAAGTACGAGCAGTACTTC. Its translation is CASSQTRGGRALKYEQYF. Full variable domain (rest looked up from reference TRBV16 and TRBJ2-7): GEEVAQTPKHLVRGEGQKAKLYCAPIKGHSYVFWYQQVLKNEFKFLISFQNENVFDETGMPKERFSAKCLPNSPCSLEIQATKLEDSAVYFCASSQTRGGRALKYEQYFGPGTRLTVT.

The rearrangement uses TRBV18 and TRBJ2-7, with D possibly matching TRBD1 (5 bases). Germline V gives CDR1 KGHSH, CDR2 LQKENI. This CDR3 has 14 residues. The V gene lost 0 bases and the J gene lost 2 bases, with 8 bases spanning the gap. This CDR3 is CASSPPSGTYEQYF. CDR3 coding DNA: TGTGCCAGCTCACCACCGTCAGGGACCTACGAGCAGTACTTC.

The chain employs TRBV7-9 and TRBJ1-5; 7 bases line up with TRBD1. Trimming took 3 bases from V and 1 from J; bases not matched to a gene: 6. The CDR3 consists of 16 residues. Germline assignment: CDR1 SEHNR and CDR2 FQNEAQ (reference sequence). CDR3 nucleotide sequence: TGTGCCAGCAGCTTGGGGACAGCTATGAGCAATCAGCCCCAGCATTTT. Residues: CASSLGTAMSNQPQHF. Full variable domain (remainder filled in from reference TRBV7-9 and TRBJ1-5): DTGVSQNPRHKITKRGQNVTFRCDPISEHNRLYWYRQTLGQGPEFLTYFQNEAQLEKSRLLSDRFSAERPKGSFSTLEIQRTEQGDSAMYLCASSLGTAMSNQPQHFGDGTRLSIL.

CDR3 in amino acids: CASSLGLAGDNEQFF. The DNA of the CDR3 is TGTGCCAGCAGCTTAGGACTAGCGGGAGACAATGAGCAGTTCTTC. The V and J genes are TRBV7-3 and TRBJ2-1; TRBD2 aligns across 13 bases. This CDR3 spans 15 amino acids. V was pared by 2 bases and J by 5 bases, with 0 bases of the junction left unmatched. From germline, CDR1 is SGHTA and CDR2 FQGTGA. Full variable domain (remainder filled in from reference TRBV7-3 and TRBJ2-1): GAGVSQTPSNKVTEKGKYVELRCDPISGHTALYWYRQSLGQGPEFLIYFQGTGAADDSGLPNDRFFAVRPEGSVSTLKIQRTERGDSAVYLCASSLGLAGDNEQFFGPGTRLTVL.

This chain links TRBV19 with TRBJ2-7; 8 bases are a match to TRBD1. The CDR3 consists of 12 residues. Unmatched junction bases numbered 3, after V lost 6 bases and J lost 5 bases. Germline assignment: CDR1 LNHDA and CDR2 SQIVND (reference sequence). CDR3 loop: CASRDRVNEQYF. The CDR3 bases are TGTGCCAGTAGGGACAGGGTCAACGAGCAGTACTTC.

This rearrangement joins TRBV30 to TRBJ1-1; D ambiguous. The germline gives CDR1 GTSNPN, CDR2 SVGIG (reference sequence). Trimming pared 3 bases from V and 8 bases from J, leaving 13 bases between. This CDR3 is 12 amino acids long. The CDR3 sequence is CAWSPSRGEAFF. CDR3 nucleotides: TGTGCCTGGAGCCCCAGCCGGGGAGAAGCTTTCTTT.

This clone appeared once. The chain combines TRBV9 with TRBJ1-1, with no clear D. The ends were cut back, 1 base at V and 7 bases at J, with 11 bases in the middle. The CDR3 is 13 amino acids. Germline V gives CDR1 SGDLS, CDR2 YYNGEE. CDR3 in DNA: TGTGCCAGCAGCGTAACAACGACGAGTGAAGCTTTCTTT. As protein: CASSVTTTSEAFF.

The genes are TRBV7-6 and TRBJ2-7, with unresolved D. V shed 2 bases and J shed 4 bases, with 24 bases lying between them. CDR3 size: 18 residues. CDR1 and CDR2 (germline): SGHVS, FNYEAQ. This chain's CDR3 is CASSLTGQGDSQLYEQYF. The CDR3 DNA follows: TGTGCCAGCAGCTTAACGGGTCAAGGAGACTCGCAGCTGTACGAGCAGTACTTC.

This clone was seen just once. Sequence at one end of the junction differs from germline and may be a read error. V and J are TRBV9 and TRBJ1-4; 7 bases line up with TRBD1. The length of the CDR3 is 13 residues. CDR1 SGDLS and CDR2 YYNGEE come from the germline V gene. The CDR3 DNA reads TGTGCCAGCAGCGTAGTTGAAGGGGGCGCGCTCTATTTT. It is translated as CASSVVEGGALYF.

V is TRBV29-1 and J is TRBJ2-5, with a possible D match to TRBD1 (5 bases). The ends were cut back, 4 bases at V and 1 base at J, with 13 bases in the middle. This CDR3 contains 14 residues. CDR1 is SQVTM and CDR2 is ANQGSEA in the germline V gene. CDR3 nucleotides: TGCAGCGTTGTCCCTGGGGCGGCCCAAGAGACCCAGTACTTC. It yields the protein CSVVPGAAQETQYF. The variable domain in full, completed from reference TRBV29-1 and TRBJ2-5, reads SAVISQKPSRDICQRGTSLTIQCQVDSQVTMMFWYRQQPGQSLTLIATANQGSEATYESGFVIDKFPISRPNLTFSTLTVSNMSPEDSSIYLCSVVPGAAQETQYFGPGTRLLVL.

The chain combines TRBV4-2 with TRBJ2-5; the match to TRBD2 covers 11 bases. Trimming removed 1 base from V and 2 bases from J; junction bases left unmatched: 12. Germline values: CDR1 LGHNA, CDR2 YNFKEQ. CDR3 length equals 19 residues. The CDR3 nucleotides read TGTGCCAGCAGCCAAGTGATCGCCCGCGGGACTAGCGGACAAGAGACCCAGTACTTC. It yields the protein CASSQVIARGTSGQETQYF.

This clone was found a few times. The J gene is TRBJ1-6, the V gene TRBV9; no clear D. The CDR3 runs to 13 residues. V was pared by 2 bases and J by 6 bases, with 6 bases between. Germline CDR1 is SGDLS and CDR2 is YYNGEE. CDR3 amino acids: CASSVSLNSPLHF. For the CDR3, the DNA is TGTGCCAGCAGCGTGTCCCTTAATTCACCCCTCCACTTT.

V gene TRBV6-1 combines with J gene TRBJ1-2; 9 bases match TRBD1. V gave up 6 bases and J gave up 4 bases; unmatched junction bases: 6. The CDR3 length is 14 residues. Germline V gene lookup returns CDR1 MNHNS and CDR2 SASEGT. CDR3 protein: CASRSGTGIYGYTF. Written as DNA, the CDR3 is TGTGCCAGCAGATCCGGGACAGGGATCTATGGCTACACCTTC.

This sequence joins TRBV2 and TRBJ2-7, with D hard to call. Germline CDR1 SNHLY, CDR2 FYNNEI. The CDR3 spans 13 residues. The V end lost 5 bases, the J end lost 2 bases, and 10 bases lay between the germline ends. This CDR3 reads CASSSVITYEQYF. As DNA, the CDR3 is TGTGCCAGCAGTTCCGTCATAACCTACGAGCAGTACTTC.

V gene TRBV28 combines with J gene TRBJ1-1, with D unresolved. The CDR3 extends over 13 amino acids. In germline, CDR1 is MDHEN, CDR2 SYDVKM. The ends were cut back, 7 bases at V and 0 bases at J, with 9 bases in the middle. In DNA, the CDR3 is TGTGCCAGCACCGTGACGTTGAACACTGAAGCTTTCTTT. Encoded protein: CASTVTLNTEAFF. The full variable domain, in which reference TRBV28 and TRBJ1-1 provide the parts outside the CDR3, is DVKVTQSSRYLVKRTGEKVFLECVQDMDHENMFWYRQDPGLGLRLIYFSYDVKMKEKGDIPEGYSVSREKKERFSLILESASTNQTSMYLCASTVTLNTEAFFGQGTRLTVV.

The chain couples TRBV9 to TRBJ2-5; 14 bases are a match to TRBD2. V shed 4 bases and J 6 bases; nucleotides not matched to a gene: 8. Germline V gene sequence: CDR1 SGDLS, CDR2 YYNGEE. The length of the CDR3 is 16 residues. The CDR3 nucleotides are TGTGCCAGCAGCTCTGGACTAGCGGGGGGTGAGAAGACCCAGTACTTC. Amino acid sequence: CASSSGLAGGEKTQYF.

The DNA of the CDR3 is TGTGCCAGCAACAGGGACAGCTTAAACTATGGCTACACCTTC. It yields the protein CASNRDSLNYGYTF. The genes are TRBV28 and TRBJ1-2; 7 bases are shared with TRBD1. The V segment lost 7 bases and the J segment 2 bases; nucleotides outside the gene matches: 7. Germline assignment: CDR1 MDHEN and CDR2 SYDVKM. The CDR3 spans 14 residues.

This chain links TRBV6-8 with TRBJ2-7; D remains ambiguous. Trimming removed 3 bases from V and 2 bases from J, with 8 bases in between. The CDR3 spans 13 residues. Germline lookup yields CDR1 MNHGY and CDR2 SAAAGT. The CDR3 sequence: CASSYDPPYEQYF. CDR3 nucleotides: TGTGCCAGCAGTTATGATCCACCCTACGAGCAGTACTTC.

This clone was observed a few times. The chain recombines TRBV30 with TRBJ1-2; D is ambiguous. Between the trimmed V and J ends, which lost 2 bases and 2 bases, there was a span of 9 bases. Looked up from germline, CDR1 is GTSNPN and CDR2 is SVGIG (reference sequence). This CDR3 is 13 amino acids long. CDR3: CAWSKGRNYGYTF. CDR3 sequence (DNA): TGTGCCTGGAGTAAAGGCAGGAACTATGGCTACACCTTC.

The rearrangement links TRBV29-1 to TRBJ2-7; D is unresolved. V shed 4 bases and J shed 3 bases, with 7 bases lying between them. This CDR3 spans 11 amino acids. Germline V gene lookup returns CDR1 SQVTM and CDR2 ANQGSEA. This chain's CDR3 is CSVAGSYEQYF. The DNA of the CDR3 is TGCAGCGTTGCAGGTAGCTACGAGCAGTACTTC.

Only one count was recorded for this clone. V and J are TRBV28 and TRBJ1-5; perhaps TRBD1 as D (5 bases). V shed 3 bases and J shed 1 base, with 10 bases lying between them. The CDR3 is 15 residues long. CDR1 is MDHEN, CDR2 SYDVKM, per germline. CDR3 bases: TGTGCCAGCAGTTTGTGGACAACGAGCAATCAGCCCCAGCATTTT. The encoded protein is CASSLWTTSNQPQHF.

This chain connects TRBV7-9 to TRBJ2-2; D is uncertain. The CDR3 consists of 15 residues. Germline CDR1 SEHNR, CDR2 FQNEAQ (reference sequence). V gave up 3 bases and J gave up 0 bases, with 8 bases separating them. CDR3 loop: CASSFPFPNTGELFF. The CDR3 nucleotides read TGTGCCAGCAGCTTCCCTTTCCCGAACACCGGGGAGCTGTTTTTT.

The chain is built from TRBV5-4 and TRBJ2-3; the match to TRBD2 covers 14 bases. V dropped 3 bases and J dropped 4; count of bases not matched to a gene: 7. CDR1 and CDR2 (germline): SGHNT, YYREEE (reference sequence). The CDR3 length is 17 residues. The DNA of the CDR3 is TGTGCCAGCAGCTCGGGGACTAGCGGGAGTAACCCAGATACGCAGTATTTT. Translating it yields CASSSGTSGSNPDTQYF.

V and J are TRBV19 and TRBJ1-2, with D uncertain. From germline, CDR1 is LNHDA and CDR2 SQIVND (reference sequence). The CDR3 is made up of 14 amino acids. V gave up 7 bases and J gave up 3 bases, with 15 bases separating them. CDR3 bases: TGTGCCAGTACCCAGGTGGGTTTCGACTATGGCTACACCTTC. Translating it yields CASTQVGFDYGYTF.